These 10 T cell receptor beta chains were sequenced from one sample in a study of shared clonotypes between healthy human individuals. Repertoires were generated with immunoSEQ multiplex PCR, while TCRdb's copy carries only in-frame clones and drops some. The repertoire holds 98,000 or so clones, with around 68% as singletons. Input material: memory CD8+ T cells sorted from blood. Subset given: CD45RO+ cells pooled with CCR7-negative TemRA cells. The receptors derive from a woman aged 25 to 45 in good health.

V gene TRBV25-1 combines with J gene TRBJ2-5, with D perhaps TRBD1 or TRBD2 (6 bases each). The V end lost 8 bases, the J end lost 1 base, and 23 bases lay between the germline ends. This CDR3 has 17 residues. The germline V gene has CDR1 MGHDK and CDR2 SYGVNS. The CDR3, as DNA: TGTGCCAGCTCCGAAGAGGGGGGCCATAAAGGCCAAGAGACCCAGTACTTC. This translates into CASSEEGGHKGQETQYF.

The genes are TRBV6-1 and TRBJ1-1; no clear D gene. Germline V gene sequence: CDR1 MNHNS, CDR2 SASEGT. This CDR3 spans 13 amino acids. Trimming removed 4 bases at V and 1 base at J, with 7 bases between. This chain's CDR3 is CASSAYRNTEAFF. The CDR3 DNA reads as TGTGCCAGCAGTGCCTATCGGAACACTGAAGCTTTCTTT.

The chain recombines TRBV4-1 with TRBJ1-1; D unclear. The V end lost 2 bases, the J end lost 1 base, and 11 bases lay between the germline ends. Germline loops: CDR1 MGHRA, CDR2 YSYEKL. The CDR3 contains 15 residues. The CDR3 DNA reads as TGCGCCAGCAGCCAACAATCGGGAAAGAACACTGAAGCTTTCTTT. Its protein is CASSQQSGKNTEAFF.

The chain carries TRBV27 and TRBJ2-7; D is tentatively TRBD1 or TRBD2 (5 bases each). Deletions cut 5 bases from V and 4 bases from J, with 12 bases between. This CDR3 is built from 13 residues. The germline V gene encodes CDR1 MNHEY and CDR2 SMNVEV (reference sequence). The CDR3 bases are TGTGCCAGCAGTCCTGGGGGACGGTACGAGCAGTACTTC. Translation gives CASSPGGRYEQYF.

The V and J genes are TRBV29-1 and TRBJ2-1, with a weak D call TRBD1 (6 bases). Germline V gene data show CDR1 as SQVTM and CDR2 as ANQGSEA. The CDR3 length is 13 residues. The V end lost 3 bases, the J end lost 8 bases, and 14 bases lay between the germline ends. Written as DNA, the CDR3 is TGCAGCGTTGATAGGACAGTTGTGGATGAGCAGTTCTTC. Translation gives CSVDRTVVDEQFF.

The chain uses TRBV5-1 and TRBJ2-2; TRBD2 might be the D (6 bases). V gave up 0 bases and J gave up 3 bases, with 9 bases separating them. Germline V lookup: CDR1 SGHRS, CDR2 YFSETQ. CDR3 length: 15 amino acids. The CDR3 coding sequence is TGCGCCAGCAGCTTGGGCGGGGCTGACACCGGGGAGCTGTTTTTT. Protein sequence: CASSLGGADTGELFF.

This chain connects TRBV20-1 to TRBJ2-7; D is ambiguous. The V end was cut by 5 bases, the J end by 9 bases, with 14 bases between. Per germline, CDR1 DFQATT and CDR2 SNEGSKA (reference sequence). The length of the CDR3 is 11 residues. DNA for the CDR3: TGCAGTGCTCCCCTAATTTTCGGGCAGTACTTC. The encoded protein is CSAPLIFGQYF.

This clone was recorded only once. The CDR3 here is CASSQPGTGVTDTQYF. The DNA of the CDR3 is TGCGCCAGCAGCCAACCCGGGACAGGGGTAACAGATACGCAGTATTTT. V is TRBV4-1 and J is TRBJ2-3; TRBD1 agrees at 10 bases. CDR3 size: 16 residues. After removal of 2 bases from V and 3 bases from J, the junction contained 5 bases not matched to a gene. Germline V gene data show CDR1 as MGHRA and CDR2 as YSYEKL.

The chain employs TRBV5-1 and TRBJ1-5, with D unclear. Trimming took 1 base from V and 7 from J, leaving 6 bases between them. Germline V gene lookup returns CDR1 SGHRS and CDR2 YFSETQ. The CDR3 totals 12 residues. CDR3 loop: CASSLNGQPQHF. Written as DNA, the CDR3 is TGCGCCAGCAGCTTGAACGGACAGCCCCAGCATTTT. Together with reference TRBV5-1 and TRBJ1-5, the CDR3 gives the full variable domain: KAGVTQTPRYLIKTRGQQVTLSCSPISGHRSVSWYQQTPGQGLQFLFEYFSETQRNKGNFPGRFSGRQFSNSRSEMNVSTLELGDSALYLCASSLNGQPQHFGDGTRLSIL.

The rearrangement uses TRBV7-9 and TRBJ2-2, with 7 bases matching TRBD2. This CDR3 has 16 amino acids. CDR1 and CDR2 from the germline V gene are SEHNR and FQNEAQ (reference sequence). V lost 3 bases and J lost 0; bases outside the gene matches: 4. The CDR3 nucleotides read TGTGCCAGCAGCTTTCCAGGGAGGGCGAACACCGGGGAGCTGTTTTTT. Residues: CASSFPGRANTGELFF.